Presented here are 15 T cell receptor beta chains from one specimen sequenced in a study of shared clonotypes between healthy human individuals. Measured with immunoSEQ multiplex PCR; TCRdb has only the in-frame clones, and not every one. The sample carries about 2.1 million clones, more than 85% recorded once. Naive-designated CD8 cells lacked CD45RO, were positively enriched for CCR7, and omitted terminally differentiated effector memory CD45RA+ cells. Specimen: naive CD8+ T cells from PBMCs. These receptors all stem from a young man in good health. Some clones in this sample may be carry-over from other donors' samples.

The chain is built from TRBV27 and TRBJ2-1; TRBD1 agrees at 9 bases. CDR1 and CDR2 (germline): MNHEY, SMNVEV (reference sequence). Losses at the gene ends were 2 bases for V and 10 bases for J; bases not matched to a gene: 12. This CDR3 contains 16 residues. For the CDR3, the DNA is TGTGCCAGCAGTTTAATTACCGGGACAGGGTTTGGCGAGCAGTTCTTC. Amino acid sequence: CASSLITGTGFGEQFF.

The chain recombines TRBV25-1 with TRBJ2-7; 9 nucleotides line up with TRBD2. The CDR3 covers 14 residues. With 6 bases clipped from V and 6 bases from J, the junction kept 9 bases outside the gene matches. Germline assignment: CDR1 MGHDK and CDR2 SYGVNS. The CDR3: CASSAGTSWSEQYF. The CDR3 nucleotides are TGTGCCAGCAGCGCCGGGACTAGCTGGAGCGAGCAGTACTTC.

Turning to this clone: This specimen includes other DNA sequences encoding the same CDR3. This chain links TRBV7-9 with TRBJ1-1; TRBD1 agrees at 8 bases. The V gene's germline CDR1 is SEHNR and CDR2 FQNEAQ (reference sequence). This CDR3 is built from 15 residues. The ends lost 4 bases at V and 0 bases at J; junction bases unmatched: 4. CDR3 in DNA: TGTGCCAGCAGCTCACGGGACAGGTTGAACACTGAAGCTTTCTTT. Its protein product is CASSSRDRLNTEAFF. Drawing the rest from reference TRBV7-9 and TRBJ1-1, the complete variable domain is DTGVSQNPRHKITKRGQNVTFRCDPISEHNRLYWYRQTLGQGPEFLTYFQNEAQLEKSRLLSDRFSAERPKGSFSTLEIQRTEQGDSAMYLCASSSRDRLNTEAFFGQGTRLTVV.

V and J are TRBV11-2 and TRBJ2-1; no definite D call. Germline V gene data show CDR1 as SGHAT and CDR2 as FQNNGV. CDR3 size: 15 residues. V was shortened by 2 bases and J by 5 bases, with 13 bases between the two germline ends. CDR3 in amino acids: CASSLRSRADNEQFF. CDR3 in DNA: TGTGCCAGCAGCTTACGCTCCCGGGCCGACAATGAGCAGTTCTTC.

The genes are TRBV19 and TRBJ1-1, with D perhaps TRBD1 (6 bases). The CDR3 is 15 amino acids. Germline V lookup: CDR1 LNHDA, CDR2 SQIVND (reference sequence). The V end was cut by 10 bases, the J end by 2 bases, with 20 bases between. The CDR3 loop is CATLGPGTTNTEAFF. CDR3 coding DNA: TGTGCCACTCTTGGACCCGGGACAACCAACACTGAAGCTTTCTTT.

The chain is built from TRBV19 and TRBJ2-3; D not resolved. The CDR3 contains 15 residues. Germline V gene lookup returns CDR1 LNHDA and CDR2 SQIVND (reference sequence). V was shortened by 3 bases and J by 2 bases, with 12 bases between the two germline ends. The chain's CDR3 is CASSIRWANTDTQYF. CDR3 DNA sequence: TGTGCCAGTAGTATTCGGTGGGCCAACACAGATACGCAGTATTTT.

There are a few counts of this clone. The chain recombines TRBV27 with TRBJ1-5, with D maybe TRBD1 (6 bases). V lost 6 bases, J lost 6 bases, and 15 bases lay in between. CDR1 is MNHEY and CDR2 is SMNVEV in the germline V gene (reference sequence). This CDR3 is built from 14 residues. The CDR3 region has the DNA TGTGCCAGCAGCCCAGGGGCGGCTAGTCAGCCCCAGCATTTT. Translating it yields CASSPGAASQPQHF.

V and J are TRBV2 and TRBJ2-7; perhaps TRBD2 as D (6 bases). The CDR3 sequence is 13 residues long. V lost 10 bases and J lost 4, with 17 bases in between. Germline CDR1 reads SNHLY; CDR2 reads FYNNEI. The CDR3 loop reads CAIQGLLNYEQYF. CDR3 nucleotides: TGTGCCATCCAGGGACTCCTCAATTACGAGCAGTACTTC.

This rearrangement joins TRBV6-5 to TRBJ2-7; D may be TRBD1 or TRBD2 (5 bases each). This CDR3 region has 16 residues. Germline V CDR1 and CDR2: MNHEY, SVGAGI. V was cut by 0 bases and J by 6 bases, with 18 bases left in between. Here the CDR3 reads CASSYSGPGYNTEQYF. CDR3 DNA: TGTGCCAGCAGTTACTCGGGACCGGGTTATAACACCGAGCAGTACTTC.

The chain recombines TRBV6-1 with TRBJ2-3, with TRBD1 matching 10 bases. Germline V CDR1 and CDR2: MNHNS, SASEGT. Trimming took 5 bases from V and 3 from J; bases not matched to a gene: 5. This CDR3 has 15 amino acids. The CDR3 nucleotides read TGTGCCAGCAGTAACCGGGACAGGGGTACAGATACGCAGTATTTT. Translating it yields CASSNRDRGTDTQYF.

A note on this clone: Other nucleotide sequences from this sample produce the same CDR3. The J gene is TRBJ2-1, the V gene TRBV27; TRBD2 matches at 8 bases. Per the germline V gene, CDR1 is MNHEY and CDR2 is SMNVEV (reference sequence). The CDR3 extends over 15 amino acids. Trimming cost V 3 bases and J 2 bases; bases outside gene matches: 3. CDR3 nucleotides: TGTGCCAGCAGTTTTACTAGCGGTCCCTACAATGAGCAGTTCTTC. Protein product: CASSFTSGPYNEQFF.

The chain carries TRBV5-4 and TRBJ2-3; tentative D call: TRBD1 (5 bases). From germline, CDR1 is SGHNT and CDR2 YYREEE (reference sequence). This CDR3 has 16 residues. Between the trimmed V and J ends, which lost 4 bases and 4 bases, there was a span of 19 bases. The DNA for the CDR3 is TGTGCCAGCAGCCCTTTGACAGAATCCCGACCAGATACGCAGTATTTT. Its protein is CASSPLTESRPDTQYF.

On this clone: The sample carries other DNA sequences with the same CDR3. This chain connects TRBV9 to TRBJ2-1, with TRBD2 matching over 7 bases. V trimming: 0 bases; J trimming: 3 bases; junction bases outside the gene matches: 3. Germline V CDR1 and CDR2: SGDLS, YYNGEE. This CDR3 has 15 amino acids. CDR3 sequence (DNA): TGTGCCAGCAGCGTAGTGCCGGGAGGCTACAATGAGCAGTTCTTC. Its translation: CASSVVPGGYNEQFF.

This chain connects TRBV11-2 to TRBJ2-7; D is ambiguous. V lost 3 bases to trimming and J lost 4 bases, with 13 bases between them. Germline V lookup: CDR1 SGHAT, CDR2 FQNNGV. The CDR3 extends over 14 amino acids. The DNA for the CDR3 is TGTGCCAGCAGCTTGGGTGCAGCCAGGTACGAGCAGTACTTC. Translating gives CASSLGAARYEQYF.

The V call is TRBV7-3, the J call TRBJ2-1; 14 bases match TRBD2. V shed 5 bases, J shed 14 bases, and the junction held 26 bases outside the gene matches. The CDR3 is 20 residues long. Per germline, CDR1 SGHTA and CDR2 FQGTGA. CDR3 bases: TGTGCCAGCAGCCCAGGCCCGGGACAGGGTGACCCGCGACTAGCGGGGGGGGAGTTCTTC. It yields the protein CASSPGPGQGDPRLAGGEFF.